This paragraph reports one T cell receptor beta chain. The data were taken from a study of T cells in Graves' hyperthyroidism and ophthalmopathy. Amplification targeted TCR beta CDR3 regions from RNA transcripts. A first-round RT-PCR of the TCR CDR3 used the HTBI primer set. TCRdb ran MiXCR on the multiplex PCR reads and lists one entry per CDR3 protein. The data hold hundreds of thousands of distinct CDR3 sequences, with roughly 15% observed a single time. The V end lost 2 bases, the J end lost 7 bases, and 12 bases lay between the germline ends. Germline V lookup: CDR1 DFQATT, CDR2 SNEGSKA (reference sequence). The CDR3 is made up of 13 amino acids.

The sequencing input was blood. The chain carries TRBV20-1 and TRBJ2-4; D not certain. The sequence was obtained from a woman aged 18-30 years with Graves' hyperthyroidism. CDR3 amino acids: CSARLDPWNIQYF. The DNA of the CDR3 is TGCAGTGCTAGATTAGATCCCTGGAACATTCAGTACTTC.